The 15 T cell receptor beta chains below come from one sample, sequenced in a study of shared clonotypes between healthy human individuals. Here immunoSEQ multiplex PCR was the method, and the copy in TCRdb shows in-frame clones only, minus some. The sample shows around 2.3 million clones, nearly 97% of them seen only once. Sequencing was performed on naive CD4+ T cells sorted from blood. Described subset: CD45RA+ positively selected. These receptors were taken from a man younger than 35 in good health.

The rearrangement uses TRBV19 and TRBJ1-6; maybe TRBD1 (5 bases). V lost 7 bases, J lost 7 bases, and 29 bases lay in between. Germline values: CDR1 LNHDA, CDR2 SQIVND (reference sequence). The CDR3 runs 19 residues. The CDR3 DNA is TGTGCCAGTAACGGTGACCGACAGAATCCATTTTACCGAAATTCACCCCTCCACTTT. As protein: CASNGDRQNPFYRNSPLHF.

The chain uses TRBV18 and TRBJ1-3; the D is unclear. V was cut by 3 bases and J by 1 base, with 10 bases left in between. Germline V gene lookup returns CDR1 KGHSH and CDR2 LQKENI. The CDR3 sequence is 15 residues long. In DNA form, the CDR3 reads TGTGCCAGCTCACCGACGACGGCTTCTGGAAACACCATATATTTT. Protein: CASSPTTASGNTIYF.

The V and J genes are TRBV2 and TRBJ1-5, with 7 positions matching TRBD1. The CDR3 extends over 15 amino acids. The junction had 10 bases not matched to a gene; V was cut back by 10 bases and J by 1 base. From germline, CDR1 is SNHLY and CDR2 FYNNEI. For the CDR3, the DNA is TGTGCCACAAGCACCGGGACAGTAAGCAATCAGCCCCAGCATTTT. Its protein is CATSTGTVSNQPQHF.

The J gene is TRBJ2-5, the V gene TRBV11-2; D call uncertain. CDR1 is SGHAT and CDR2 is FQNNGV in the germline V gene. Trimming removed 8 bases at V and 4 bases at J, with 14 bases between. This CDR3 has 13 amino acids. CDR3 loop: CASCQGSPETQYF. The CDR3 bases are TGTGCCAGCTGCCAAGGGTCCCCAGAGACCCAGTACTTC.

J is TRBJ1-6 and V is TRBV10-3, with D perhaps matching TRBD1 (5 bases). The CDR3 sequence is 14 residues long. The V and J ends lost 0 bases and 8 bases respectively, with 8 bases between them. The germline gives CDR1 ENHRY, CDR2 SYGVKD. CDR3 DNA: TGTGCCATCAGTGAGTCTAGGGGTGATTCACCCCTCCACTTT. Encoded protein: CAISESRGDSPLHF.

This clone was seen once. Additional DNA sequences in this sample encode the identical CDR3. V usage is TRBV5-1 and J usage is TRBJ2-3; D unclear. The CDR3 has 12 amino acids. Trimming removed 1 base at V and 5 bases at J, with 5 bases between. Germline V gene data show CDR1 as SGHRS and CDR2 as YFSETQ. CDR3 loop: CASSLPGDTQYF. CDR3 in DNA: TGCGCCAGCAGCTTGCCAGGAGATACGCAGTATTTT.

V usage is TRBV7-2 and J usage is TRBJ1-5; D possibly corresponds to TRBD1 (5 bases). V was clipped by 1 base and J by 0 bases, with 16 bases between them. The germline V gene has CDR1 SGHTA and CDR2 FQGNSA. The CDR3 sequence is 18 residues long. CDR3 loop: CASSLVAGNTNSNQPQHF. Written as DNA, the CDR3 is TGTGCCAGCAGCTTAGTTGCAGGGAATACAAATAGCAATCAGCCCCAGCATTTT.

J is TRBJ2-7 and V is TRBV12-1; the table's D gene call, TRBD2, was not cross checked with the DNA. TRBV12-1 is deemed a pseudogene. The CDR3 covers 20 residues. CDR3 sequence reads: CASSFDPPGLAGVYFYEQYF. Written as DNA, the CDR3 is TGTGCCAGCAGCTTCGACCCACCCGGACTAGCGGGAGTGTATTTCTACGAGCAGTACTTC.

The V and J genes are TRBV7-2 and TRBJ1-2; 10 nucleotides align to TRBD1. Trimming took 1 base from V and 7 from J; bases not matched to a gene: 9. The CDR3 is 16 residues long. The germline V gene encodes CDR1 SGHTA and CDR2 FQGNSA. The CDR3 bases are TGTGCCAGCAGCTTAGATAATCGACAGGGGGCTCGTGGCTACACCTTC. Amino acids: CASSLDNRQGARGYTF.

The chain uses TRBV28 and TRBJ1-6; a weak D match, TRBD1 (6 bases). The germline V gene encodes CDR1 MDHEN and CDR2 SYDVKM. The CDR3 runs to 15 residues. The germline V and J ends were trimmed by 7 bases and 8 bases, with 18 bases remaining between them. CDR3 sequence (DNA): TGTGCCAGCATCTTGGGGGGCAGGGTGGATTCACCCCTCCACTTT. It codes for CASILGGRVDSPLHF. Based on the CDR3 plus reference TRBV28 and TRBJ1-6, the full variable domain is DVKVTQSSRYLVKRTGEKVFLECVQDMDHENMFWYRQDPGLGLRLIYFSYDVKMKEKGDIPEGYSVSREKKERFSLILESASTNQTSMYLCASILGGRVDSPLHFGNGTRLTVT.

This clone occurred a few times. This sequence joins TRBV29-1 and TRBJ1-2; no clear D gene. The CDR3 is 11 residues long. Germline V CDR1 and CDR2: SQVTM, ANQGSEA. V was pared by 7 bases and J by 6 bases, with 12 bases between. The CDR3 nucleotides read TGCAGCGCGTTCGCATTGAATGGCTACACCTTC. It is translated as CSAFALNGYTF.

J is TRBJ1-1 and V is TRBV7-8; 7 bases are a match to TRBD1. Germline V gene data show CDR1 as SGHVS and CDR2 as FQNEAQ. The V and J ends lost 0 bases and 0 bases, in that order; junction bases with no gene match: 4. CDR3 length: 16 residues. CDR3 DNA: TGTGCCAGCAGCTTAGCCCGGACAGGAATGAACACTGAAGCTTTCTTT. This translates into CASSLARTGMNTEAFF.

This chain links TRBV7-9 with TRBJ2-7; D gene ambiguous. The CDR3 is 17 amino acids. Germline lookup yields CDR1 SEHNR and CDR2 FQNEAQ (reference sequence). V shed 2 bases and J shed 7 bases, with 24 bases lying between them. CDR3 DNA: TGTGCCAGCAGCTTAAGGACGGCGCTCCCAAATAATCGGGAGCAGTACTTC. Its protein is CASSLRTALPNNREQYF.

This sequence joins TRBV6-6 and TRBJ1-5; 12 bases agree with TRBD1. The CDR3 runs 15 residues. Germline CDR1 MNHNY, CDR2 SVGAGI (reference sequence). With 6 bases clipped from V and 7 bases from J, the junction kept 7 bases outside the gene matches. CDR3 protein: CASRNRDRGPQPQHF. CDR3 nucleotides: TGTGCCAGCAGAAACCGGGACAGGGGGCCCCAGCCCCAGCATTTT.

The rearrangement joins TRBV28 to TRBJ1-4, with a possible D match to TRBD1 (6 bases). Per germline, CDR1 MDHEN and CDR2 SYDVKM. CDR3 length: 14 residues. V was trimmed by 3 bases and J by 1 base, leaving 6 bases between them. CDR3 amino acids: CASSLDRTNEKLFF. CDR3 nucleotides: TGTGCCAGCAGTTTGGACAGAACTAATGAAAAACTGTTTTTT.